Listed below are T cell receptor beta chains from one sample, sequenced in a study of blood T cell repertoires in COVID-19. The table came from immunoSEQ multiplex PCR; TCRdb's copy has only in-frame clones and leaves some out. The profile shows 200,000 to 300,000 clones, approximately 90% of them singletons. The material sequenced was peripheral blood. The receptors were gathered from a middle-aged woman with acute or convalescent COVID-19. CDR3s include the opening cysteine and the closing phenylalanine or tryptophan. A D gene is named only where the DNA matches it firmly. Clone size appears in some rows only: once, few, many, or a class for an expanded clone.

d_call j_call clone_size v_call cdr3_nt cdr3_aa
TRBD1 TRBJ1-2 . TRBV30 TGTGCCGAGGGACAGGGAAACTATGGCTACACCTTC CAEGQGNYGYTF
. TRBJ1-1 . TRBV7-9 TGTGCCAGCAGCTTATTTGACCGGGGAACTGAAGCTTTCTTT CASSLFDRGTEAFF
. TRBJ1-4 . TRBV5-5 TGTGCCAGCAGCTCATCCGGCGGCCGAGGTGAAAAACTGTTTTTT CASSSSGGRGEKLFF
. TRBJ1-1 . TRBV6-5 TGTGCCAGCAGTCGAACAGGGAGTGAAGCTTTCTTT CASSRTGSEAFF
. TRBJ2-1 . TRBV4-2 TGTGCCAGCAGCCCTACGAACAGCAATGAGCAGTTCTTC CASSPTNSNEQFF
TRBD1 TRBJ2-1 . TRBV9 TGTGCCGGCGGGACAGGGCCTTTCAATGAGCAGTTCTTC CAGGTGPFNEQFF
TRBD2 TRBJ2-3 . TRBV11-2 TGTGCCAGCAGCCGGGGACTAGCGGGGGGCCGCACAGATACGCAGTATTTT CASSRGLAGGRTDTQYF
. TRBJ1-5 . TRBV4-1 TGCGCCAGCAGCCAAGGTGCAGGAGGTCAGCCCCAGCATTTT CASSQGAGGQPQHF
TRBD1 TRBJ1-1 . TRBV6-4 TGTGCCAGCAGTGTCCCACAGGGGGGGGAGGAGGGTGAAGCTTTCTTT CASSVPQGGEEGEAFF
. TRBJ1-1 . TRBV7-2 TGTGCCAGCAGCCCAAGACATGGGAACACTGAAGCTTTCTTT CASSPRHGNTEAFF
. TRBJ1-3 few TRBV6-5 TGTGCCAGCAAGGACAGACTCTCTGGAAACACCATATATTTT CASKDRLSGNTIYF
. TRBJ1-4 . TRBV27 TGTGCCAGCAGTTCAGCACAGTTTCCTTATGAAAAACTGTTTTTT CASSSAQFPYEKLFF
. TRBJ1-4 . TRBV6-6 TGTGCCAGCAGTTATGGGGGGTTCTCGACTAATGAAAAACTGTTTTTT CASSYGGFSTNEKLFF